The 5 T cell receptor beta chains below come from one sample, sequenced in a study of T-cell memory formation after mild COVID-19. MiXCR, applied by TCRdb to the 5' RACE reads, yields one record per CDR3 protein. The sample holds 430,000 or so distinct CDR3 sequences; around a quarter are singletons and the top ten take around 12%. Sequenced sample: PBMCs or a T cell subset sorted from them (not recorded which). The receptors stem from an adult woman who had mild COVID-19 (a few samples of this study predate the infection). Cell type and time point are not known.

This clonotype occurred many times. The rearrangement joins TRBV12-3 or TRBV12-4 to TRBJ2-2; 9 bases are a match to TRBD1. The CDR3 is 17 amino acids. The V segment lost 0 bases and the J segment 7 bases; nucleotides outside the gene matches: 9. The CDR3 nucleotides are TGTGCCAGCAGTTTAGCCCTGGGACAGGGTTACGGCGGGGAGCTGTTTTTT. Translated: CASSLALGQGYGGELFF.

This clonotype was detected a few times. The CDR3 here is CASSLTIYEQFF. DNA for the CDR3: TGTGCCAGCAGCCTAACTATTTACGAGCAGTTCTTC. The V gene is TRBV7-9, the J gene TRBJ2-1, with no clear D. V lost 5 bases, J lost 10 bases, and 12 bases lay in between. Germline V gene lookup returns CDR1 SEHNR and CDR2 FQNEAQ (reference sequence). The length of the CDR3 is 12 residues.

The CDR3 DNA is TGTGCCAGCAGTTACGAAGCGGGCAACCGCTACGAGCAGTACTTC. This gives the protein CASSYEAGNRYEQYF. The rearrangement joins TRBV6-6 to TRBJ2-7, with D possibly TRBD2 on 6 matching bases. Germline values: CDR1 MNHNY, CDR2 SVGAGI (reference sequence). The CDR3 loop spans 15 amino acids. The V end lost 2 bases, the J end lost 3 bases, and 14 bases lay between the germline ends.

The gene calls are TRBV12-3 or TRBV12-4 and TRBJ2-1; D may correspond to TRBD1 or TRBD2 (5 bases each). The V end lost 0 bases, the J end lost 8 bases, and 17 bases lay between the germline ends. This CDR3 has 16 amino acids. The CDR3 DNA sequence: TGTGCCAGCAGTTTAGCCCGGGGCTCTGCCGACGATGAGCAGTTCTTC. Its protein product is CASSLARGSADDEQFF.

This clonotype was observed a few times. This chain links TRBV25-1 with TRBJ2-2, with TRBD1 matching over 8 bases. CDR1 is MGHDK, CDR2 SYGVNS, per germline. V was clipped by 1 base and J by 4 bases; unmatched bases: 14. The CDR3 consists of 19 residues. CDR3 bases: TGTGCCAGCAGTGAATTTTTGGTTTCGGACAGGGCGGGCACCGGGGAGCTGTTTTTT. This codes for CASSEFLVSDRAGTGELFF.